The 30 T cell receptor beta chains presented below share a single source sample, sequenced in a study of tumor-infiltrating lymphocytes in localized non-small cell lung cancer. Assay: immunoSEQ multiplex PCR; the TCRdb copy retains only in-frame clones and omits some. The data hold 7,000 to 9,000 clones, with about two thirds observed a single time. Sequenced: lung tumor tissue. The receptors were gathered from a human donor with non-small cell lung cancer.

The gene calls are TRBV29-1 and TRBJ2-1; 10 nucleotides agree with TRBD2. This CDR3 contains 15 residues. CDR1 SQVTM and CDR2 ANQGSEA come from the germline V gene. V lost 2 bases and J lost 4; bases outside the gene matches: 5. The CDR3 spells CSVELTSGTYNEQFF. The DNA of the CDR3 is TGCAGCGTTGAACTCACTAGCGGGACTTACAATGAGCAGTTCTTC.

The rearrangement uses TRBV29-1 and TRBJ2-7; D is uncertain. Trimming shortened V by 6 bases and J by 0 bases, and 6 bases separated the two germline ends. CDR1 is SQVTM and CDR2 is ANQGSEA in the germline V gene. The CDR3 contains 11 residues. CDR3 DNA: TGCAGCGTCCAGCTCTCCTACGAGCAGTACTTC. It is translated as CSVQLSYEQYF.

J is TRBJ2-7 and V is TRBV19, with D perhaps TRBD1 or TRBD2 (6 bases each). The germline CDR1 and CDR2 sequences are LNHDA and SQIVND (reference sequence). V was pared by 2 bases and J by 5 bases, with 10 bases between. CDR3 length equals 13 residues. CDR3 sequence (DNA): TGTGCCAGTAGTATATGGGGGGCAGACGAGCAGTACTTC. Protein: CASSIWGADEQYF.

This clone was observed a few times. The CDR3 protein is CASSRTGSYEQYF. The CDR3 DNA reads TGTGCCAGCAGTCGGACAGGGTCTTACGAGCAGTACTTC. This rearrangement joins TRBV6-5 to TRBJ2-7; 8 bases map to TRBD1. The junction had 4 bases not matched to a gene; V was cut back by 5 bases and J by 4 bases. CDR1 is MNHEY, CDR2 SVGAGI, per germline. This CDR3 is 13 amino acids long.

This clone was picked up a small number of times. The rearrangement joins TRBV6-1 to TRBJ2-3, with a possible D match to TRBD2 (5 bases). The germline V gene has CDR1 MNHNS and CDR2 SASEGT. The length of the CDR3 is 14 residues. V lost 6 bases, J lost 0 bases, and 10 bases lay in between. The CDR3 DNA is TGTGCCAGCAGACGGCGGGCAAGCACAGATACGCAGTATTTT. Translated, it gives CASRRRASTDTQYF.

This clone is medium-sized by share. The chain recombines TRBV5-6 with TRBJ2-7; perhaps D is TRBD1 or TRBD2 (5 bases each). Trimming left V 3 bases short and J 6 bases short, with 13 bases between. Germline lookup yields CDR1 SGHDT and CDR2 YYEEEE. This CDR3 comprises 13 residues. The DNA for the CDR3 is TGTGCCAGCAGCTCCTTACGGGGCGGCGAGCAGTACTTC. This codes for CASSSLRGGEQYF.

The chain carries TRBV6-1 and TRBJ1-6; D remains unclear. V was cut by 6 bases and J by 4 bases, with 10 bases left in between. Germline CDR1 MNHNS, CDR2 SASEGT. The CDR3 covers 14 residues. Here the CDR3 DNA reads TGTGCCAGCAGGAGAGGGCAGTATAATTCACCCCTCCACTTT. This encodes CASRRGQYNSPLHF.

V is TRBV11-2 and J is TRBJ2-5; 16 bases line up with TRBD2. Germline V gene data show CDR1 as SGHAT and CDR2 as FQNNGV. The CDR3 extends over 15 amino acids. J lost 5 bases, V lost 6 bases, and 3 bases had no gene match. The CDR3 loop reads CASREGLAGGETQYF. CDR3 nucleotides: TGTGCCAGCAGAGAGGGACTAGCGGGGGGGGAGACCCAGTACTTC.

The CDR3 DNA is TGTGCCAGCAGGACCCAGACCAATCAGCCCCAGCATTTT. Protein product: CASRTQTNQPQHF. The chain employs TRBV2 and TRBJ1-5; no clear D. Trimming cost V 6 bases and J 3 bases, with 9 bases left between them. CDR1 and CDR2 from the germline V gene are SNHLY and FYNNEI. The CDR3 sequence is 13 residues long.

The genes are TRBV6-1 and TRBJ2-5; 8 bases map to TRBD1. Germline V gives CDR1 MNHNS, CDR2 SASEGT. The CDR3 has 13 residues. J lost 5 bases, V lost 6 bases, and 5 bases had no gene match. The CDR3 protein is CASRAGGWETQYF. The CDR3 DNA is TGTGCCAGCAGAGCAGGGGGCTGGGAGACCCAGTACTTC.

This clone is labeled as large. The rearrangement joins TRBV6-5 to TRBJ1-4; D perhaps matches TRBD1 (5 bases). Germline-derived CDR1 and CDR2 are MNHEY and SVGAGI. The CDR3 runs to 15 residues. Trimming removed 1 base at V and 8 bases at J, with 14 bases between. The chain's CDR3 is CASSYFAGKSEKLFF. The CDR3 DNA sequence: TGTGCCAGCAGTTACTTCGCAGGGAAATCCGAAAAACTGTTTTTT.

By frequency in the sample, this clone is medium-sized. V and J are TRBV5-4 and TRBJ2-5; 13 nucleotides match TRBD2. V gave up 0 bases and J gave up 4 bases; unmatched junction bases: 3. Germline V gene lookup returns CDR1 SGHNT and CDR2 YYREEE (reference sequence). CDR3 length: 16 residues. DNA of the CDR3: TGTGCCAGCAGCTTGGCTGGACTAGCGGGAGCAGAGACCCAGTACTTC. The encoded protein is CASSLAGLAGAETQYF.

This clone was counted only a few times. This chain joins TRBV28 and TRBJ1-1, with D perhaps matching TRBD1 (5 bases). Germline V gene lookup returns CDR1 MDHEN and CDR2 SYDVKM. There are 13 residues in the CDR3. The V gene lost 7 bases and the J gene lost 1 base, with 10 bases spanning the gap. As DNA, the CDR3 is TGTGCCAGCAACCCCCAGGGGAACACTGAAGCTTTCTTT. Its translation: CASNPQGNTEAFF. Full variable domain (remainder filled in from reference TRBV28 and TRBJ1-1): DVKVTQSSRYLVKRTGEKVFLECVQDMDHENMFWYRQDPGLGLRLIYFSYDVKMKEKGDIPEGYSVSREKKERFSLILESASTNQTSMYLCASNPQGNTEAFFGQGTRLTVV.

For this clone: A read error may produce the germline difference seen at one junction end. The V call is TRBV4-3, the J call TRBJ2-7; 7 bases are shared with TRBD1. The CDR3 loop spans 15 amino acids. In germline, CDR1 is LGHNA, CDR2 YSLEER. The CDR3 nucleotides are TGCGCCAGCAGCCAAGATAGCCCACAGGGGTACGAGCGGTACTTC. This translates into CASSQDSPQGYERYF.

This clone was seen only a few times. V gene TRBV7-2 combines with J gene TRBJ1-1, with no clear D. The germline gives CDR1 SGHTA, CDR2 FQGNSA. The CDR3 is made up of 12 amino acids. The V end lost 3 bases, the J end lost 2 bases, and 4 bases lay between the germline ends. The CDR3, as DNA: TGTGCCAGCAGCTTTGTTAACACTGAAGCTTTCTTT. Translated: CASSFVNTEAFF.

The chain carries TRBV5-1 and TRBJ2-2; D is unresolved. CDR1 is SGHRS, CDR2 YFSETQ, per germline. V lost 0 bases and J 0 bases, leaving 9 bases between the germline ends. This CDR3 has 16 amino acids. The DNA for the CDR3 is TGCGCCAGCAGCTTGGAAGCAGCCGCGAACACCGGGGAGCTGTTTTTT. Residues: CASSLEAAANTGELFF. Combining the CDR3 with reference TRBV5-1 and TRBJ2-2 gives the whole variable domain KAGVTQTPRYLIKTRGQQVTLSCSPISGHRSVSWYQQTPGQGLQFLFEYFSETQRNKGNFPGRFSGRQFSNSRSEMNVSTLELGDSALYLCASSLEAAANTGELFFGEGSRLTVL.

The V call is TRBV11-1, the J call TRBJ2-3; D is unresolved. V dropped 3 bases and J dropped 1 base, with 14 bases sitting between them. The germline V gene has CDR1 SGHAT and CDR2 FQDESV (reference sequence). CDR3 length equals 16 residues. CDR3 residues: CASSFDSWGGTDTQYF. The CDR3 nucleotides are TGTGCCAGCAGCTTCGACTCCTGGGGTGGCACAGATACGCAGTATTTT. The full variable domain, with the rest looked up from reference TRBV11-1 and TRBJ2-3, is EAEVAQSPRYKITEKSQAVAFWCDPISGHATLYWYRQILGQGPELLVQFQDESVVDDSQLPKDRFSAERLKGVDSTLKIQPAELGDSAMYLCASSFDSWGGTDTQYFGPGTRLTVL.

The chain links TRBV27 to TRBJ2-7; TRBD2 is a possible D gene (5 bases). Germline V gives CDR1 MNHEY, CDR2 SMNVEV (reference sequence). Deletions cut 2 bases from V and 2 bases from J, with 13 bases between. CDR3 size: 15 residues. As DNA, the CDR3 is TGTGCCAGCAGTTTAGTTGAGCGGCTCGCCTACGAGCAGTACTTC. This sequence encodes CASSLVERLAYEQYF.

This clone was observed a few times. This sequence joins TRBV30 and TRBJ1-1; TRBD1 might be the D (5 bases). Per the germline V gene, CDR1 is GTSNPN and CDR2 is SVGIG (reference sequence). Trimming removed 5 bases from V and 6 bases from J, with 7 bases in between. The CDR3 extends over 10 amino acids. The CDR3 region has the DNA TGTGCCTGGGGAGGGGCTGAAGCTTTCTTT. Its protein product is CAWGGAEAFF.

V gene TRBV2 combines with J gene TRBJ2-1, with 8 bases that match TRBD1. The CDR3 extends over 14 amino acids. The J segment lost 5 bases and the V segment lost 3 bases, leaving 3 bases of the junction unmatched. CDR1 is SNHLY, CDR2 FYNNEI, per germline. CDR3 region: CASSEMTGDNEQFF. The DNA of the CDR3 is TGTGCCAGCAGTGAGATGACAGGGGACAATGAGCAGTTCTTC.

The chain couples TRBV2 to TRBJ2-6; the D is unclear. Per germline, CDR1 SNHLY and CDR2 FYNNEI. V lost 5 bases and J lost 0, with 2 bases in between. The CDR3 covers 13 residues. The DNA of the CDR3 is TGTGCCAGCAGTCCCTCTGGGGCCAACGTCCTGACTTTC. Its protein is CASSPSGANVLTF.

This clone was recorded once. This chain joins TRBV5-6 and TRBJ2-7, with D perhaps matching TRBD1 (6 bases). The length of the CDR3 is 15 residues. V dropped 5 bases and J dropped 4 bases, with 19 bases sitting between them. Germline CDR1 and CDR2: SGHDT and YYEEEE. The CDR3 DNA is TGTGCCAGCAGAAAGGGCCCGAGACAGGATTACGAGCAGTACTTC. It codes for CASRKGPRQDYEQYF.

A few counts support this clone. This CDR3 reads CASSIGRINYGYTF. CDR3 DNA sequence: TGTGCCAGTAGTATAGGCAGGATAAACTATGGCTACACCTTC. The V and J genes are TRBV19 and TRBJ1-2; no firm D call. V was cut by 1 base and J by 2 bases, with 8 bases left in between. Germline V gene data show CDR1 as LNHDA and CDR2 as SQIVND (reference sequence). The CDR3 covers 14 residues.

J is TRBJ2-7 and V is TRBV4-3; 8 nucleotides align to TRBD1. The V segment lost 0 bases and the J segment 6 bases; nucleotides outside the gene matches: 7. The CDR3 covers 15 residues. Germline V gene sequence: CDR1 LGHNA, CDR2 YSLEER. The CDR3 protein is CASSQEGTGGGEQYF. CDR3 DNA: TGCGCCAGCAGCCAAGAGGGAACAGGGGGAGGCGAGCAGTACTTC.

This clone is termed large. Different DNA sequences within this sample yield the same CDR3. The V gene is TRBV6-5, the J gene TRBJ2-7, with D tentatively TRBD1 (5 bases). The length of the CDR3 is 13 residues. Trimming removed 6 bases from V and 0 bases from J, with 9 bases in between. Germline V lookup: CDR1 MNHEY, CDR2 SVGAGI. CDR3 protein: CASSRANSYEQYF. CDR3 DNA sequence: TGTGCCAGCAGCAGGGCCAACTCCTACGAGCAGTACTTC.

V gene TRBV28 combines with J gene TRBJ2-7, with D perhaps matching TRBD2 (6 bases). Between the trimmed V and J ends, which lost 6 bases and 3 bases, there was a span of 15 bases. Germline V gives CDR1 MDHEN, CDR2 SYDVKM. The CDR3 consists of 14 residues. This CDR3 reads CASRPGLSLYEQYF. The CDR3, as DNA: TGTGCCAGCAGGCCGGGACTTTCTCTCTACGAGCAGTACTTC.

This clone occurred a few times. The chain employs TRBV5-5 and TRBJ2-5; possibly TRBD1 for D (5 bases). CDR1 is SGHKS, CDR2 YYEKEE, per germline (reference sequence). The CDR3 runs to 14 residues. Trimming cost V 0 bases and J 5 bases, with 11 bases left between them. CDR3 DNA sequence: TGTGCCAGCAGCTTGGAAGCAGGGTGGGAGACCCAGTACTTC. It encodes CASSLEAGWETQYF.

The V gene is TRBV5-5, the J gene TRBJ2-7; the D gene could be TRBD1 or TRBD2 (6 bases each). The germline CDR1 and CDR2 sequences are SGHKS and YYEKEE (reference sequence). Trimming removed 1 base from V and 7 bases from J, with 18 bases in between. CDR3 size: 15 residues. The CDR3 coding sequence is TGTGCCAGCAGCTTGCTTGTGGGGGGCGGAGGAGAGCAGTACTTC. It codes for CASSLLVGGGGEQYF.

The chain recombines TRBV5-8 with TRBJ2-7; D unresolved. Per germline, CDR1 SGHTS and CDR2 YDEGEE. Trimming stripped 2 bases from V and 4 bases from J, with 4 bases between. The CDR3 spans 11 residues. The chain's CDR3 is CASSFSYEQYF. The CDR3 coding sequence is TGTGCCAGCAGCTTCTCTTACGAGCAGTACTTC.

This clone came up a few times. This chain's CDR3 is CASSPRGDTQYF. CDR3 bases: TGTGCCAGCTCACCAAGGGGAGATACGCAGTATTTT. This chain connects TRBV18 to TRBJ2-3, with D tentatively TRBD1 (5 bases). CDR1 and CDR2 (germline): KGHSH, LQKENI. Deletions cut 2 bases from V and 5 bases from J, with 5 bases between. The CDR3 has 12 residues.